One TCR beta chain is described in this entry. The antigen is undetermined. This entry comes from a study of cytomegalovirus exposure and HLA in healthy donors. About the research overall: Some 200 million T cells yielded more than 95 million unique TCR beta sequences, as an earlier analysis found.

PCR primers comprised 60 Vbeta and 13 Jbeta primers. Data came from immunoSEQ multiplex PCR; TCRdb stores just in-frame clones and leaves some out. The sample has 150,000 to 200,000 clones; around 75% are singletons. General study results and limits: Prediction of most subjects' HLA-A and HLA-B alleles by TCR beta sequences was reportedly accurate. TCR sequences were mostly rare, though some public TCRs occurred in many donors.

Germline V CDR1 and CDR2: MRHNA, SNTAGT. CDR3 length: 12 residues. Trimming stripped 7 bases from V and 5 bases from J, with 8 bases between. Donors sampled were nominally healthy, though unrecorded immune exposures were likely. The chain joins TRBV6-4 to TRBJ2-2; tentative D call: TRBD2 (5 bases). Sequenced: PBMCs. This sequence was found in a man aged 40-55 years in good health and CMV-seropositive. The CDR3 coding sequence is TGTGCCAGCACCCCGGGGACCGGGGAGCTGTTTTTT. It is translated as CASTPGTGELFF.